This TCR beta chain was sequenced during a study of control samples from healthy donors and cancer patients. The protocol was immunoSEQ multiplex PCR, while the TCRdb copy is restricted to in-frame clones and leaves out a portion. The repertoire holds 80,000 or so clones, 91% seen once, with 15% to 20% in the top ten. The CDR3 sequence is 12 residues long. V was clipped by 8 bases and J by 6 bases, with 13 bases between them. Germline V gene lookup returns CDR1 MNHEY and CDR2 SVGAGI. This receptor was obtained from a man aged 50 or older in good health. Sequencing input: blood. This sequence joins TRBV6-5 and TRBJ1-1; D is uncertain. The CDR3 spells CASLYHGAEAFF. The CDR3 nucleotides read TGTGCCAGCTTGTATCACGGGGCTGAAGCTTTCTTT.